One sample yielded the 18 T cell receptor beta chains listed below, sequenced in a study of blood T cells in healthy people across ages. With a J-beta primer mix and a sample-barcoded 5' primer, a second PCR ran about 6 to 11 cycles. TCRdb re-called the 5' RACE reads with MiXCR, one entry per CDR3 protein. The sample contains more than 650,000 distinct CDR3 sequences, over 20% of which appear only once. Sequencing used blood. These receptors were taken from a man between 65 and 79 years old in good health.

This clonotype was counted a few times. This chain joins TRBV12-3 or TRBV12-4 and TRBJ2-3; TRBD1 matches at 7 bases. After removal of 7 bases from V and 1 base from J, the junction contained 8 bases not matched to a gene. The CDR3 runs to 15 residues. The CDR3 is CASMLTGWGTDTQYF. The CDR3 coding sequence is TGTGCCAGCATGCTGACAGGGTGGGGCACAGATACGCAGTATTTT.

The V call is TRBV5-1, the J call TRBJ2-6; D ambiguous. V lost 0 bases and J lost 5, with 6 bases in between. Germline CDR1 SGHRS, CDR2 YFSETQ. The CDR3 length is 14 residues. In nucleotides, the CDR3 is TGCGCCAGCAGCTTGGGGTTCCGGGCCAACGTCCTGACTTTC. Its translation: CASSLGFRANVLTF.

This clonotype has more than one count but fewer than ten. This chain connects TRBV6-6 to TRBJ1-1, with 10 bases identical to TRBD1. This CDR3 contains 13 residues. Per the germline V gene, CDR1 is MNHNY and CDR2 is SVGAGI (reference sequence). After removal of 2 bases from V and 10 bases from J, the junction contained 4 bases not matched to a gene. CDR3 protein: CASSYMDRGRAFF. The CDR3 DNA reads as TGTGCCAGCAGTTACATGGACAGGGGGAGAGCTTTCTTT.

This clonotype was detected a few times. The rearrangement uses TRBV24-1 and TRBJ2-4; TRBD2 aligns across 12 bases. Germline loops: CDR1 KGHDR, CDR2 SFDVKD. Unmatched junction bases numbered 2, after V lost 2 bases and J lost 7 bases. The CDR3 sequence is 15 residues long. The CDR3 nucleotides read TGTGCCACCAGTGATTCCGGGACTAGCGGGAACATTCAGTACTTC. Protein sequence: CATSDSGTSGNIQYF.

In this sample, this clonotype turned up a few times. This chain uses TRBV12-3 or TRBV12-4 with TRBJ2-1, with 9 bases identical to TRBD1. The end of the DNA is better explained by TRBJ2-7, so the J call may be wrong. This CDR3 is 16 amino acids long. In DNA form, the CDR3 reads TGTGCCAGCAGTTTTTCGCCGGGACAGGGAATCCACGAGCAGTACTTC. Translation gives CASSFSPGQGIHEQYF.

V and J are TRBV18 and TRBJ1-2; D might be TRBD1 (5 bases). The CDR3 has 14 amino acids. The V gene's germline CDR1 is KGHSH and CDR2 LQKENI. The V end was cut by 0 bases, the J end by 3 bases, with 8 bases between. For the CDR3, the DNA is TGTGCCAGCTCACCACCGGGGGAGTACTATGGCTACACCTTC. Amino acids: CASSPPGEYYGYTF.

This clonotype was found a few times. The chain has TRBV20-1 and TRBJ2-7, with 11 nucleotides matching TRBD2. Germline assignment: CDR1 DFQATT and CDR2 SNEGSKA (reference sequence). The V gene end was trimmed by 4 bases and the J gene end by 0 bases; junction bases not matched to a gene: 5. CDR3 size: 15 residues. CDR3 in amino acids: CSATPSGGSSYEQYV. DNA for the CDR3: TGCAGTGCTACCCCTAGCGGGGGGAGCTCCTACGAGCAGTACGTC.

This clonotype occurred a few times. This chain connects TRBV12-3 or TRBV12-4 to TRBJ1-3; 7 bases fit TRBD1. Losses at the gene ends were 6 bases for V and 0 bases for J; bases not matched to a gene: 5. This CDR3 contains 15 residues. The CDR3 protein is CASRPQGVSGNTIYF. As DNA, the CDR3 is TGTGCCAGCAGGCCGCAGGGGGTCTCTGGAAACACCATATATTTT.

This clonotype was counted ten times or more. J is TRBJ2-3 and V is TRBV29-1; 14 bases fit TRBD2. The junction had 10 bases not matched to a gene; V was cut back by 1 base and J by 1 base. Germline V CDR1 and CDR2: SQVTM, ANQGSEA. The CDR3 totals 19 residues. CDR3 protein: CSVEGGYGTSGSRTDTQYF. CDR3 DNA: TGCAGCGTTGAAGGAGGATATGGGACTAGCGGGAGCCGCACAGATACGCAGTATTTT.

This sequence joins TRBV12-3 or TRBV12-4 and TRBJ2-5; 7 bases agree with TRBD1. The J call could be wrong; TRBJ2-7 is a better fit for the DNA end. CDR3 length: 14 residues. CDR3 sequence: CASSSTGAPYEQYF. CDR3 DNA sequence: TGTGCCAGCAGTTCCACAGGGGCGCCCTACGAGCAGTACTTC.

J is TRBJ2-5 and V is TRBV13; D is perhaps TRBD1 (6 bases). Germline loops: CDR1 PRHDT, CDR2 FYEKMQ (reference sequence). This CDR3 is 14 amino acids long. Trimming took 5 bases from V and 5 from J, leaving 15 bases between them. The chain's CDR3 is CASSLNTGRETQYF. The DNA for the CDR3 is TGTGCCAGCAGCCTAAACACAGGGCGGGAGACCCAGTACTTC.

This clonotype was picked up a small number of times. This chain links TRBV5-5 with TRBJ2-1; D is unresolved. Trimming stripped 5 bases from V and 4 bases from J, with 13 bases between. Germline V lookup: CDR1 SGHKS, CDR2 YYEKEE (reference sequence). This CDR3 region has 14 residues. The CDR3 sequence: CASRPMAAYNEQFF. The CDR3 DNA follows: TGTGCCAGCAGACCCATGGCTGCTTACAATGAGCAGTTCTTC. Supplemented by reference TRBV5-5 and TRBJ2-1, the full variable domain reads DAGVTQSPTHLIKTRGQQVTLRCSPISGHKSVSWYQQVLGQGPQFIFQYYEKEERGRGNFPDRFSARQFPNYSSELNVNALLLGDSALYLCASRPMAAYNEQFFGPGTRLTVL.

Only a few counts were recorded for this clonotype. A much larger clone differs from this one at a single base, so this may be a read error. This chain uses TRBV5-1 with TRBJ2-3; weak D call: TRBD1 (5 bases). Per germline, CDR1 SGHRS and CDR2 YFSETQ. The CDR3 spans 14 residues. The CDR3 coding sequence is TGCGCCAGCAGCCTGGACACCAGACCAGATGCGCAGTATTTT. This codes for CASSLDTRPDAQYF.

The rearrangement uses TRBV7-2 and TRBJ2-3; D is perhaps TRBD2 (6 bases). This CDR3 region has 16 residues. Looked up from germline, CDR1 is SGHTA and CDR2 is FQGNSA. Trimming left V 4 bases short and J 0 bases short, with 14 bases between. The CDR3 loop reads CASSSTIAESTDTQYF. The CDR3 DNA is TGTGCCAGCAGCTCCACGATAGCGGAGAGCACAGATACGCAGTATTTT.

This clonotype was seen many times. This chain uses TRBV4-3 with TRBJ2-3, with TRBD1 identical over 8 bases. With 6 bases clipped from V and 1 base from J, the junction kept 6 bases outside the gene matches. CDR3 size: 15 residues. From germline, CDR1 is LGHNA and CDR2 YSLEER. The CDR3 coding sequence is TGCGCCAGCAGTAGTGAGGGACAGGGCACAGATACGCAGTATTTT. As protein: CASSSEGQGTDTQYF.

The chain couples TRBV21-1 to TRBJ1-1; the listed D gene, TRBD1, was not tested against the DNA. TRBV21-1 has pseudogene status. The CDR3 is 12 amino acids. The CDR3 DNA is TGTGCCAGCCCCCGGGGACAGGGGATCGCTTTCTTT. Residues: CASPRGQGIAFF.

This chain connects TRBV29-1 to TRBJ1-2; 7 bases fit TRBD1. The V segment lost 3 bases and the J segment 4 bases; nucleotides outside the gene matches: 8. The CDR3 loop spans 14 amino acids. CDR1 SQVTM and CDR2 ANQGSEA come from the germline V gene. CDR3 in DNA: TGCAGCGTTGACAGTGCCAGGGGGGCCTATGGCTACACCTTC. Residues: CSVDSARGAYGYTF. Full variable domain (outside the CDR3, taken from reference TRBV29-1 and TRBJ1-2): SAVISQKPSRDICQRGTSLTIQCQVDSQVTMMFWYRQQPGQSLTLIATANQGSEATYESGFVIDKFPISRPNLTFSTLTVSNMSPEDSSIYLCSVDSARGAYGYTFGSGTRLTVV.

The V call is TRBV29-1, the J call TRBJ2-4; D could derive from TRBD1 or TRBD2 (5 bases each). Between the trimmed V and J ends, which lost 1 base and 5 bases, there was a span of 15 bases. The CDR3 sequence is 15 residues long. From germline, CDR1 is SQVTM and CDR2 ANQGSEA. This chain's CDR3 is CSVEGRGPTQNIQYF. As DNA, the CDR3 is TGCAGCGTTGAAGGACGGGGCCCAACCCAAAACATTCAGTACTTC.